The sequence of this T cell receptor beta chain was determined in a study of blood T cell repertoires in COVID-19. Study summary: Sample material is recorded as cDNA or gDNA derived from T cells, B-cell-depleted T cells, or PBMCs.

The J segment lost 9 bases and the V segment lost 4 bases, leaving 5 bases of the junction unmatched. In germline, CDR1 is SGHVS, CDR2 FQNEAQ. The CDR3 has 15 residues. Assay: immunoSEQ multiplex PCR; the TCRdb copy retains only in-frame clones and omits some. The sample includes approximately 350,000 clones, around 89% of them seen just once. The sequence came from a man aged 35 to 55 with acute or convalescent COVID-19. This chain joins TRBV7-8 and TRBJ1-6; 11 positions agree with TRBD1. The sample consisted of peripheral blood. The CDR3 region is CASSWTGTGGSPLHF. In DNA, the CDR3 is TGTGCCAGCAGCTGGACCGGGACAGGGGGTTCACCCCTCCACTTT.